Shown below are 18 T cell receptor beta chains from a single sample sequenced in a study of post-analysis software for immune sequencing data (dated by TCRdb to about 2015). Summary of the overall study and its limitations: Significantly higher frequencies in patients than in controls were found for several TRBV segments, including TRBV5-6, TRBV5-1 and TRBV20-1.

Library creation used PCR. Instrument used: Illumina HiSeq 2500. Unique molecular identifiers were incorporated into TCR beta cDNA libraries to reduce PCR and sequencing biases. Through fastp at Q25 and MiXCR, TCRdb rebuilt clones from the public reads, retaining in-frame beta chains. Merged by CDR3 protein, the rows form single entries marked with the most common genes and DNA. The sample table holds a few hundred thousand distinct CDR3 sequences, of which about 38% were seen once. Under 5% of the sample comes from the top ten. Their antigen targets remain unknown. What was sequenced was blood. The receptors were gathered from a girl aged 10 to 17 with multiple sclerosis.

This chain connects TRBV5-1 to TRBJ2-1; the D is unclear. The CDR3 sequence is 12 residues long. The germline V and J ends were trimmed by 4 bases and 5 bases, with 7 bases remaining between them. The V gene's germline CDR1 is SGHRS and CDR2 YFSETQ. The CDR3 DNA reads as TGCGCCAGCAGCGCACAAAACAATGAGCAGTTCTTC. It codes for CASSAQNNEQFF.

The V call is TRBV4-1, the J call TRBJ1-2; a weak D match, TRBD1 (5 bases). This CDR3 is built from 15 residues. The V end was cut by 3 bases, the J end by 0 bases, with 11 bases between. Germline lookup yields CDR1 MGHRA and CDR2 YSYEKL. In nucleotides, the CDR3 is TGCGCCAGCAGCCACCGGGACCGATCTAACTATGGCTACACCTTC. Amino acids: CASSHRDRSNYGYTF.

In this sample, this clonotype turned up a few times. The chain carries TRBV20-1 and TRBJ2-5; the match to TRBD2 covers 8 bases. The CDR3 has 18 amino acids. The germline CDR1 and CDR2 sequences are DFQATT and SNEGSKA (reference sequence). J was trimmed by 0 bases and V by 1 base; bases with no gene match: 13. The CDR3 region is CSARGGGQRGYYQETQYF. CDR3 in DNA: TGCAGTGCTAGAGGGGGGGGCCAGCGGGGGTACTACCAAGAGACCCAGTACTTC.

J is TRBJ2-3 and V is TRBV20-1, with D unclear. The CDR3 runs to 18 residues. Germline lookup yields CDR1 DFQATT and CDR2 SNEGSKA (reference sequence). Trimming cost V 3 bases and J 2 bases, with 24 bases left between them. CDR3 region: CSARASRARKGNTDTQYF. Written as DNA, the CDR3 is TGCAGTGCTAGGGCGTCTCGTGCCCGGAAGGGTAACACAGATACGCAGTATTTT.

At least ten counts were recorded for this clonotype. The chain joins TRBV9 to TRBJ2-5, with a tentative D call TRBD2 (7 bases). Trimming removed 0 bases from V and 4 bases from J, with 13 bases in between. Germline CDR1 and CDR2: SGDLS and YYNGEE. The CDR3 runs 15 residues. The CDR3 here is CASSVGGGLRETQYF. DNA for the CDR3: TGTGCCAGCAGCGTAGGGGGGGGGCTGAGAGAGACCCAGTACTTC.

This clonotype was seen at least ten times. This sequence joins TRBV4-1 and TRBJ2-5; D unresolved. The CDR3 is 12 residues long. Germline V gives CDR1 MGHRA, CDR2 YSYEKL. Trimming cost V 1 base and J 5 bases, with 5 bases left between them. The CDR3 coding sequence is TGCGCCAGCAGCCAAGGGACGGAGACCCAGTACTTC. Protein: CASSQGTETQYF.

This clonotype was counted a few times. The rearrangement joins TRBV15 to TRBJ1-3; D is undetermined. V lost 0 bases to trimming and J lost 1 base, with 7 bases between them. Germline V gene lookup returns CDR1 LNHNV and CDR2 YYDKDF (reference sequence). The CDR3 extends over 15 amino acids. CDR3 sequence reads: CATSRDPVSGNTIYF. Written as DNA, the CDR3 is TGTGCCACCAGCAGAGATCCTGTGTCTGGAAACACCATATATTTT.

As regards this clonotype: The junction departs from the called germline gene at one end, perhaps through a read error. The genes are TRBV7-8 and TRBJ2-1; TRBD1 aligns across 9 bases. CDR1 and CDR2 (germline): SGHVS, FQNEAQ. The CDR3 is 15 residues long. The CDR3 is CAGRYPGQGSNEQFF. The DNA for the CDR3 is TGTGCCGGCAGATACCCGGGACAGGGTTCGAATGAGCAGTTCTTC. Drawing the rest from reference TRBV7-8 and TRBJ2-1, the complete variable domain is GAGVSQSPRYKVAKRGQDVALRCDPISGHVSLFWYQQALGQGPEFLTYFQNEAQLDKSGLPSDRFFAERPEGSVSTLKIQRTQQEDSAVYLCAGRYPGQGSNEQFFGPGTRLTVL.

This sequence joins TRBV10-3 and TRBJ2-3; 8 positions agree with TRBD2. The CDR3 contains 15 residues. Germline-derived CDR1 and CDR2 are ENHRY and SYGVKD. V lost 5 bases and J lost 5; bases outside the gene matches: 9. The CDR3 region is CAISPGLVLGDTQYF. The CDR3 bases are TGTGCCATCAGTCCGGGACTAGTTCTTGGAGATACGCAGTATTTT.

This clonotype was observed at least ten times. This rearrangement joins TRBV29-1 to TRBJ2-3, with 7 positions matching TRBD2. J lost 5 bases, V lost 7 bases, and 6 bases had no gene match. The CDR3 spans 12 residues. The germline V gene encodes CDR1 SQVTM and CDR2 ANQGSEA. CDR3 region: CSDQRGGDTQYF. For the CDR3, the DNA is TGCAGCGACCAGCGGGGAGGAGATACGCAGTATTTT.

This chain links TRBV7-9 with TRBJ2-6; D is undetermined. V was pared by 5 bases and J by 0 bases, with 8 bases between. This CDR3 spans 15 amino acids. CDR1 is SEHNR and CDR2 is FQNEAQ in the germline V gene (reference sequence). CDR3 bases: TGTGCCAGCAGCAAACGGATCTCTGGGGCCAACGTCCTGACTTTC. It translates to CASSKRISGANVLTF.

This clonotype was recorded once. The rearrangement uses TRBV5-5 and TRBJ2-3; 10 positions match TRBD2. The CDR3 totals 16 residues. Trimming cost V 0 bases and J 3 bases; bases outside gene matches: 4. CDR1 is SGHKS and CDR2 is YYEKEE in the germline V gene (reference sequence). DNA of the CDR3: TGTGCCAGCAGCTTGGGCCTAGCGGGAGAGACAGATACGCAGTATTTT. Translating gives CASSLGLAGETDTQYF.

This chain links TRBV29-1 with TRBJ2-5, with 10 bases identical to TRBD2. Germline V gives CDR1 SQVTM, CDR2 ANQGSEA. Losses at the gene ends were 2 bases for V and 11 bases for J; bases not matched to a gene: 11. This CDR3 contains 14 residues. The DNA for the CDR3 is TGCAGCGTTGAACTAGATGTAGCGGGAGGCCGGCAGTACTTC. Translation: CSVELDVAGGRQYF.

V and J are TRBV5-1 and TRBJ2-7; D is unresolved. TRBJ2-4 matches the DNA end more closely, so the J call is doubtful. The CDR3 contains 16 residues. Germline V gene data show CDR1 as SGHRS and CDR2 as YFSETQ. CDR3 protein: CASSLDLMLAKNIQYF. The CDR3 region has the DNA TGCGCCAGCAGCTTGGACCTGATGCTAGCCAAAAACATTCAGTACTTC.

The chain has TRBV20-1 and TRBJ1-2, with D perhaps matching TRBD1 (6 bases). Trimming cost V 4 bases and J 6 bases, with 9 bases left between them. The germline V gene has CDR1 DFQATT and CDR2 SNEGSKA (reference sequence). The length of the CDR3 is 11 residues. The CDR3 DNA reads as TGCAGTGCTATTGGACAGAATGGCTACACCTTC. It encodes CSAIGQNGYTF.

This clonotype was observed at least ten times. This chain uses TRBV12-3 or TRBV12-4 with TRBJ2-3; D may match TRBD1 or TRBD2 (5 bases each). Trimming removed 6 bases at V and 4 bases at J, with 20 bases between. The CDR3 loop spans 16 amino acids. CDR3 loop: CASSWGTHSLSDTQYF. The CDR3 DNA is TGTGCCAGCAGCTGGGGGACCCACTCCCTTTCAGATACGCAGTATTTT.

This clonotype was found many times. The V call is TRBV9, the J call TRBJ2-5; no reliable D call. The V gene lost 2 bases and the J gene lost 5 bases, with 10 bases spanning the gap. The CDR3 is made up of 13 amino acids. The germline V gene has CDR1 SGDLS and CDR2 YYNGEE. CDR3 in amino acids: CASSVQDGETQYF. As DNA, the CDR3 is TGTGCCAGCAGCGTCCAGGACGGGGAGACCCAGTACTTC.

Turning to this clonotype: This may be a read error: a much more frequent sequence differs by one nucleotide. The rearrangement uses TRBV6-5 and TRBJ2-5, with 10 nucleotides matching TRBD2. V was clipped by 5 bases and J by 11 bases; unmatched bases: 11. CDR1 and CDR2 from the germline V gene are MNHEY and SVGAGI. The CDR3 contains 14 residues. In DNA form, the CDR3 reads TGTGCCAGCAGTGGACTAGCGGAGTACAATGAGCAGTACTTC. This encodes CASSGLAEYNEQYF.